This record looks at one T cell receptor beta chain sequence and its context. The antigen remains undetermined. 13 Jbeta primers and 60 Vbeta primers were used for the PCR. Sequencing used immunoSEQ multiplex PCR; TCRdb keeps in-frame clones, though not all of them. The sample contains around 210,000 clones, more than 65% of which appear only once. Germline-derived CDR1 and CDR2 are GTSNPN and SVGIG (reference sequence). The V end lost 0 bases, the J end lost 1 base, and 6 bases lay between the germline ends. CDR3 size: 14 residues. The sample originates from a study of cytomegalovirus exposure and HLA in healthy donors. Study-wide findings and caveats: Some V segments, TRBV6-2 and TRBV6-3 among them, were indistinguishable and were therefore excluded. Associated with HLA alleles at 0.05 false discovery rate in a later analysis were around 15,000 TCR beta sequences.

Each donor was nominally healthy when sampled (though unrecorded immune exposures were likely). The TCR originated in a man aged 45-60 years in good health and CMV-seronegative. The J gene is TRBJ2-2, the V gene TRBV30, with D unclear. The sequenced sample was PBMCs. CDR3 DNA: TGTGCCTGGAGTGTTCTGCGGAACACCGGGGAGCTGTTTTTT. This gives the protein CAWSVLRNTGELFF.